This T cell receptor beta chain was retrieved from a study of cytomegalovirus exposure and HLA in healthy donors. The PCR used 60 Vbeta and 13 Jbeta primers. TCRdb's table, derived via immunoSEQ multiplex PCR, lists solely in-frame clones and lacks some. The sample includes 120,000 to 150,000 clones, 72% of them seen just once. To note about this clone: The antigen is unknown.

Germline lookup yields CDR1 SQVTM and CDR2 ANQGSEA. The trim removed 4 bases at V and 11 bases at J, leaving 3 bases unmatched. The length of the CDR3 is 10 residues. Overall study results and limits: A prior analysis recorded that most TCR beta V segments were productive about 87% or about 30% of the time.

The chain uses TRBV29-1 and TRBJ2-3, with TRBD2 matching over 7 bases. This receptor was obtained from a man between 40 and 49 years old in good health and CMV-seronegative. Sequencing input: PBMCs. CDR3 loop: CSVVSGGQYF. CDR3 in DNA: TGCAGCGTTGTTTCGGGGGGGCAGTATTTT.